The 2 T cell receptor beta chains below come from one sample, sequenced in a study of cytomegalovirus exposure and HLA in healthy donors. It was with 60 Vbeta and 13 Jbeta primers that the PCR ran. This table comes from immunoSEQ multiplex PCR, and its TCRdb copy is limited to in-frame clones, with some not included. The sample consists of some 150,000 clones, 60% to 80% of them appearing once. The material sequenced was PBMCs. These receptors originate from a woman aged 25 to 39 in good health and CMV-seronegative.

The rearrangement links TRBV4-1 to TRBJ2-5; 9 bases align to TRBD1. V was pared by 3 bases and J by 1 base, with 6 bases of the junction left unmatched. CDR3 length equals 16 residues. CDR1 MGHRA and CDR2 YSYEKL come from the germline V gene. CDR3: CASSQHGTGRQETQYF. The CDR3 DNA reads as TGCGCCAGCAGCCAGCACGGGACAGGGCGCCAAGAGACCCAGTACTTC.

This chain links TRBV9 with TRBJ1-2, with D maybe TRBD1 (5 bases). CDR1 is SGDLS and CDR2 is YYNGEE in the germline V gene. V lost 0 bases and J lost 8, with 14 bases in between. The CDR3 is 14 residues long. CDR3 residues: CASSVGGGAVGYTF. CDR3 DNA: TGTGCCAGCAGCGTAGGAGGTGGGGCGGTAGGCTACACCTTC.